This TCR beta chain appears in the sequencing data of a study of resident and recirculating memory T cells in vitiligo. Findings and caveats of the study: Sequences differed between biopsy sites and patients, suggesting private specificity.

Germline assignment: CDR1 LNHDA and CDR2 SQIVND (reference sequence). Trimming stripped 1 base from V and 3 bases from J, with 13 bases between. This CDR3 region has 15 residues. Of note for this clone: Its target is not known.

No patient showed confetti depigmentation, a clinical sign of active disease. Clones were sequenced by immunoSEQ multiplex PCR, and TCRdb holds only the in-frame ones, with some missing. The profile shows more than 35,000 clones, 80% to 95% of them singletons. This TCR was recovered from a male donor with vitiligo. The chain joins TRBV19 to TRBJ2-7, with no clear D. The sample taken for sequencing was blood. CDR3: CASSIGVPSYYEQYF. The CDR3 bases are TGTGCCAGTAGTATAGGAGTCCCAAGTTACTACGAGCAGTACTTC.